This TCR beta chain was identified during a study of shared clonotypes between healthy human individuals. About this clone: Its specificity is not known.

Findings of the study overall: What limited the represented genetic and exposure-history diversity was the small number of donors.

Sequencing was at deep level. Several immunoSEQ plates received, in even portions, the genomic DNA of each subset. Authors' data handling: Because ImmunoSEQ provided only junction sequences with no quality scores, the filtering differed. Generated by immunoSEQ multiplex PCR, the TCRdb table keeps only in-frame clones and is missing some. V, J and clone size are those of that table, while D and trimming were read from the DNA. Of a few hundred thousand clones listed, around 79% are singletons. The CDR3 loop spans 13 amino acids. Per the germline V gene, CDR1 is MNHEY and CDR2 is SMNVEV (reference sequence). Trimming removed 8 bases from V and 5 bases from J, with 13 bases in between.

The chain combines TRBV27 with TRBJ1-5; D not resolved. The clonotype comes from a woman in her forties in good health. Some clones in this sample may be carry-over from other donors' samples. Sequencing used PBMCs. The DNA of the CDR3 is TGTGCCAGCCGTTCGTTAATTCATCAGCCCCAGCATTTT. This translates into CASRSLIHQPQHF.